This T cell receptor beta chain derives from a study of technical replicates of blood from a handful of donors. Trimming removed 0 bases from V and 10 bases from J; junction bases left unmatched: 13. In germline, CDR1 is SGHDT, CDR2 YYEEEE. The length of the CDR3 is 17 residues. Measured with immunoSEQ multiplex PCR; TCRdb has only the in-frame clones, and not every one. The data hold 55,000 to 75,000 clones, with about nine tenths observed a single time. The V gene is TRBV5-6, the J gene TRBJ2-1, with 10 bases fitting TRBD2. This TCR derives from a human donor in good health. Some clones in this sample may be carry-over from other donors' samples. The specimen was PBMCs. CDR3 region: CASSLARASGGRMEQFF. The CDR3 region has the DNA TGTGCCAGCAGCTTGGCCAGGGCTAGCGGGGGCCGTATGGAGCAGTTCTTC.